A single sample is the source of the 24 T cell receptor beta chains below, sequenced in a study of blood T cell repertoires in COVID-19. TCRdb keeps only in-frame clones here, not all; method: immunoSEQ multiplex PCR. Among about 260,000 clones listed, around 90% were seen once. Sequencing was carried out using PBMCs or T cells enriched from blood (not recorded which). The receptors come from a man aged 50 or older who had been exposed to COVID-19.

This chain joins TRBV28 and TRBJ1-1; 9 nucleotides align to TRBD1. V trimming: 6 bases; J trimming: 2 bases; junction bases outside the gene matches: 7. From germline, CDR1 is MDHEN and CDR2 SYDVKM. This CDR3 spans 15 amino acids. CDR3: CASSPRDRVNTEAFF. The CDR3 DNA follows: TGTGCCAGCAGCCCCCGGGACAGGGTCAACACTGAAGCTTTCTTT. The variable domain in full, completed from reference TRBV28 and TRBJ1-1, reads DVKVTQSSRYLVKRTGEKVFLECVQDMDHENMFWYRQDPGLGLRLIYFSYDVKMKEKGDIPEGYSVSREKKERFSLILESASTNQTSMYLCASSPRDRVNTEAFFGQGTRLTVV.

This rearrangement joins TRBV6-1 to TRBJ2-7; 9 bases map to TRBD1. Trimming took 3 bases from V and 2 from J; bases not matched to a gene: 2. Germline V gives CDR1 MNHNS, CDR2 SASEGT. The CDR3 is made up of 14 amino acids. CDR3 sequence (DNA): TGTGCCAGCAGTGATAACAGGGGGCCCTACGAGCAGTACTTC. It specifies CASSDNRGPYEQYF.

This clone was seen a handful of times. The genes are TRBV7-2 and TRBJ2-7; 7 bases fit TRBD1. The V gene end was trimmed by 5 bases and the J gene end by 0 bases; junction bases not matched to a gene: 4. The CDR3 runs 14 residues. In germline, CDR1 is SGHTA, CDR2 FQGNSA. The CDR3 DNA is TGTGCCAGCAGCCTCTGGACAGGCTCCTACGAGCAGTACTTC. Its translation is CASSLWTGSYEQYF. Drawing the rest from reference TRBV7-2 and TRBJ2-7, the complete variable domain is GAGVSQSPSNKVTEKGKDVELRCDPISGHTALYWYRQSLGQGLEFLIYFQGNSAPDKSGLPSDRFSAERTGGSVSTLTIQRTQQEDSAVYLCASSLWTGSYEQYFGPGTRLTVT.

The rearrangement joins TRBV6-5 to TRBJ1-1, with D perhaps matching TRBD1 (5 bases). Germline-derived CDR1 and CDR2 are MNHEY and SVGAGI. The CDR3 spans 13 residues. V dropped 7 bases and J dropped 3 bases, with 12 bases sitting between them. CDR3 in amino acids: CASTPRVDTEAFF. CDR3 sequence (DNA): TGTGCCAGCACTCCCAGGGTTGACACTGAAGCTTTCTTT.

The chain employs TRBV15 and TRBJ2-3; 11 bases align to TRBD2. Germline-derived CDR1 and CDR2 are LNHNV and YYDKDF (reference sequence). The CDR3 contains 15 residues. Trimming took 8 bases from V and 6 from J; bases not matched to a gene: 10. In nucleotides, the CDR3 is TGTGCCACCGCTCTAGCGGGAGGCCCGTCGGATACGCAGTATTTT. It codes for CATALAGGPSDTQYF.

On this clone itself: The sample contains more than one DNA sequence encoding this CDR3. The chain employs TRBV24-1 and TRBJ1-2, with 9 bases fitting TRBD1. CDR1 and CDR2 from the germline V gene are KGHDR and SFDVKD. The CDR3 extends over 13 amino acids. The J segment lost 3 bases and the V segment lost 6 bases, leaving 1 base of the junction unmatched. The CDR3 region has the DNA TGTGCCACCAGTCGACAGGGGGACTATGGCTACACCTTC. This codes for CATSRQGDYGYTF.

The gene calls are TRBV18 and TRBJ1-2; 8 nucleotides agree with TRBD1. Per germline, CDR1 KGHSH and CDR2 LQKENI. CDR3 length equals 18 residues. V dropped 3 bases and J dropped 0; count of bases not matched to a gene: 12. CDR3 protein: CASSPVPGQVGANYGYTF. DNA of the CDR3: TGTGCCAGCTCACCTGTCCCGGGACAGGTTGGAGCTAACTATGGCTACACCTTC.

This clone was picked up many times. In DNA, the CDR3 is TGTGCCAGCAGCTTAGTGGGACATCAAAGCTCCTACGAGCAGTACTTC. Protein: CASSLVGHQSSYEQYF. V usage is TRBV11-2 and J usage is TRBJ2-7; possibly TRBD1 for D (6 bases). The length of the CDR3 is 16 residues. Germline CDR1 and CDR2: SGHAT and FQNNGV. Trimming shortened V by 1 base and J by 0 bases, and 13 bases separated the two germline ends.

The V gene is TRBV6-5, the J gene TRBJ1-2, with a weak D call TRBD1 (6 bases). CDR1 is MNHEY, CDR2 SVGAGI, per germline. The CDR3 contains 15 residues. V lost 6 bases and J lost 7, with 21 bases in between. The CDR3 DNA reads TGTGCCAGCAGCCAACTCAGGGGCTCTACGCCTGGCTACACCTTC. Translation gives CASSQLRGSTPGYTF.

The genes are TRBV5-1 and TRBJ1-5, with D tentatively TRBD1 (6 bases). This CDR3 comprises 13 residues. The V gene's germline CDR1 is SGHRS and CDR2 YFSETQ. Trimming shortened V by 2 bases and J by 6 bases, and 9 bases separated the two germline ends. Here the CDR3 DNA reads TGCGCCAGCAGCTTCTCAGGGGCTCAGCCCCAGCATTTT. Protein sequence: CASSFSGAQPQHF.

The V call is TRBV28, the J call TRBJ2-3, with 7 positions matching TRBD2. This CDR3 contains 17 residues. V lost 3 bases, J lost 2 bases, and 11 bases stayed unmatched. Germline V gives CDR1 MDHEN, CDR2 SYDVKM. The CDR3 loop reads CASSFFSAGDNTDTQYF. The DNA for the CDR3 is TGTGCCAGCAGTTTTTTTTCGGCGGGGGATAACACAGATACGCAGTATTTT.

The gene calls are TRBV28 and TRBJ1-6; TRBD1 agrees at 7 bases. The CDR3 is made up of 17 amino acids. The V gene's germline CDR1 is MDHEN and CDR2 SYDVKM. V dropped 8 bases and J dropped 0; count of bases not matched to a gene: 10. The CDR3 here is CASEGTVISSYNSPLHF. Written as DNA, the CDR3 is TGTGCCAGCGAGGGGACAGTAATTAGCTCCTATAATTCACCCCTCCACTTT.

This chain joins TRBV11-2 and TRBJ2-2, with TRBD1 identical over 7 bases. The V gene's germline CDR1 is SGHAT and CDR2 FQNNGV. V lost 0 bases, J lost 0 bases, and 4 bases stayed unmatched. CDR3 length: 17 residues. Written as DNA, the CDR3 is TGTGCCAGCAGCTTAGAGCCTCAGGGGGCGAACACCGGGGAGCTGTTTTTT. Its protein product is CASSLEPQGANTGELFF.

The rearrangement joins TRBV5-4 to TRBJ2-3, with 9 bases matching TRBD1. The CDR3 has 15 amino acids. The V and J ends lost 1 base and 4 bases, in that order; junction bases with no gene match: 4. Germline V lookup: CDR1 SGHNT, CDR2 YYREEE (reference sequence). The CDR3 nucleotides read TGTGCCAGCAGCTTGCCAGGACAGGGGTCAGATACGCAGTATTTT. It codes for CASSLPGQGSDTQYF.

The rearrangement joins TRBV11-2 to TRBJ2-7; the D gene is possibly TRBD1 (5 bases). CDR1 SGHAT and CDR2 FQNNGV come from the germline V gene. Trimming stripped 4 bases from V and 0 bases from J, with 10 bases between. There are 14 residues in the CDR3. The DNA of the CDR3 is TGTGCCAGCAGCTATAGACAGAGCTCCTACGAGCAGTACTTC. Protein: CASSYRQSSYEQYF.

The chain couples TRBV30 to TRBJ1-1, with D perhaps matching TRBD1 (5 bases). V shed 3 bases and J shed 4 bases, with 12 bases lying between them. From germline, CDR1 is GTSNPN and CDR2 SVGIG (reference sequence). The CDR3 is 13 residues long. The CDR3 here is CAWSRPGVTEAFF. The CDR3, as DNA: TGTGCCTGGAGCCGCCCGGGGGTCACTGAAGCTTTCTTT.

The chain employs TRBV7-2 and TRBJ2-7; 10 bases line up with TRBD1. Trimming removed 2 bases from V and 5 bases from J; junction bases left unmatched: 6. The CDR3 is 15 residues long. CDR1 and CDR2 (germline): SGHTA, FQGNSA. CDR3 sequence (DNA): TGTGCCAGCAGCTTAAGAGGTGGGACAGGGGACGAGCAGTACGTC. Translation: CASSLRGGTGDEQYV.

Here the CDR3 reads CAWSPKGPSGDSVQAFF. As DNA, the CDR3 is TGTGCCTGGAGCCCCAAAGGCCCAAGTGGGGACTCAGTGCAAGCTTTCTTT. The rearrangement uses TRBV30 and TRBJ1-1; tentatively, D is TRBD1 (5 bases). Germline CDR1 reads GTSNPN; CDR2 reads SVGIG (reference sequence). The CDR3 has 17 amino acids. The V end was cut by 3 bases, the J end by 9 bases, with 29 bases between.

A remark on this clone: The junction does not match germline at one end; this may be a read error. The genes are TRBV7-7 and TRBJ2-5; D is undetermined. The CDR3 sequence is 13 residues long. CDR1 is SSHAT, CDR2 FNYEAQ, per germline (reference sequence). Here the CDR3 DNA reads TGTGCTAGCAGCTCGGGTCAAGGAGAGACCCAGTACTTC. Its protein is CASSSGQGETQYF.

The chain couples TRBV5-4 to TRBJ2-7, with TRBD2 matching 10 bases. This CDR3 region has 16 residues. Losses at the gene ends were 4 bases for V and 2 bases for J; bases not matched to a gene: 9. Germline loops: CDR1 SGHNT, CDR2 YYREEE (reference sequence). The chain's CDR3 is CASSLDSGRITYEQYV. As DNA, the CDR3 is TGTGCCAGCAGCCTAGATAGCGGGAGGATTACCTACGAGCAGTACGTC.

The chain employs TRBV28 and TRBJ1-1, with D possibly matching TRBD1 (6 bases). CDR1 and CDR2 (germline): MDHEN, SYDVKM. This CDR3 is built from 13 residues. Trimming took 9 bases from V and 2 from J, leaving 13 bases between them. The CDR3 region is CASNRDFNTEAFF. The CDR3 region has the DNA TGTGCCAGTAACAGGGATTTTAACACTGAAGCTTTCTTT.

The rearrangement joins TRBV3-1 (or the pseudogene TRBV3-2) to TRBJ2-4; D perhaps matches TRBD1 (6 bases). V was trimmed by 4 bases and J by 9 bases, leaving 19 bases between them. Germline-derived CDR1 and CDR2 are LGHDT and YNNKEL (reference sequence). The CDR3 is 15 residues long. This CDR3 is CASSPQPPGTSIQYF. The CDR3 region has the DNA TGTGCCAGCAGCCCTCAACCCCCAGGGACAAGCATTCAGTACTTC.

This clone appeared a single time. The chain recombines TRBV10-3 with TRBJ1-4; TRBD1 aligns across 7 bases. CDR3 length: 19 residues. Germline V lookup: CDR1 ENHRY, CDR2 SYGVKD. V lost 6 bases and J lost 5; bases outside the gene matches: 21. The CDR3 is CAISDRVVSPKNKNEKLFF. In DNA, the CDR3 is TGTGCCATCAGCGACAGGGTCGTATCCCCGAAGAATAAAAATGAAAAACTGTTTTTT.

This chain connects TRBV11-2 to TRBJ1-4; TRBD1 aligns across 7 bases. The germline gives CDR1 SGHAT, CDR2 FQNNGV. CDR3 size: 17 residues. J gave up 6 bases and V 1 base, and 11 bases lay outside the gene matches. The CDR3 region has the DNA TGTGCCAGCAGCTTAGTGGGGAGAGGGACAGAGGATGAAAAACTGTTTTTT. Protein product: CASSLVGRGTEDEKLFF.